These 22 T cell receptor beta chains came from one sample sequenced in a study of beta chain features in type 1 diabetes. cDNA synthesis used the whole RNA isolate, giving expressed TCRB sequences. Method: immunoSEQ multiplex PCR; TCRdb's copy keeps in-frame clones and lacks some. The sample records 390,000 or so clones, about 15% being singletons. What was sequenced was naive CD4+ T cells from blood. The receptor source for this set is a man between 25 and 39 years old in good health.

The chain employs TRBV27 and TRBJ2-3, with 7 bases fitting TRBD1. Germline-derived CDR1 and CDR2 are MNHEY and SMNVEV (reference sequence). V gave up 6 bases and J gave up 5 bases; unmatched junction bases: 5. The CDR3 totals 13 residues. CDR3 amino acids: CASRPGGIDTQYF. The CDR3, as DNA: TGTGCCAGCAGGCCAGGGGGAATAGATACGCAGTATTTT.

This clone was observed a handful of times. Here the CDR3 DNA reads TGTGCCAGCAGCTTAAGCAGGGAGGGTTACAATGAGCAGTTCTTC. This codes for CASSLSREGYNEQFF. J is TRBJ2-1 and V is TRBV7-3; 7 bases match TRBD2. The ends lost 1 base at V and 4 bases at J; junction bases unmatched: 4. Looked up from germline, CDR1 is SGHTA and CDR2 is FQGTGA. The CDR3 extends over 15 amino acids.

This clone showed up just a few times. The rearrangement joins TRBV29-1 to TRBJ2-3, with 10 nucleotides matching TRBD2. The J segment lost 7 bases and the V segment lost 6 bases, leaving 4 bases of the junction unmatched. CDR1 is SQVTM, CDR2 ANQGSEA, per germline. The CDR3 has 12 residues. DNA of the CDR3: TGCAGCGTGGGGACTAGCGCGTATACGCAGTATTTT. Translation gives CSVGTSAYTQYF.

This clone was seen only a few times. This chain connects TRBV9 to TRBJ2-3; tentative D call: TRBD2 (6 bases). V lost 0 bases and J lost 4, with 9 bases in between. The length of the CDR3 is 14 residues. Germline CDR1 is SGDLS and CDR2 is YYNGEE. Here the CDR3 reads CASSVDPGADTQYF. For the CDR3, the DNA is TGTGCCAGCAGCGTAGATCCGGGGGCAGATACGCAGTATTTT.

This clone was counted only a few times. Within the sample, other DNA sequences also encode this same CDR3. The V gene is TRBV6-6, the J gene TRBJ2-5, with D uncertain. The CDR3 spans 12 residues. In germline, CDR1 is MNHNY, CDR2 SVGAGI (reference sequence). Deletions cut 0 bases from V and 5 bases from J, with 4 bases between. In DNA form, the CDR3 reads TGTGCCAGCAGTTACTCGTCGGAGACCCAGTACTTC. Amino acids: CASSYSSETQYF.

This clone occurred a few times. The rearrangement joins TRBV29-1 to TRBJ2-7; 8 nucleotides match TRBD1. Germline V lookup: CDR1 SQVTM, CDR2 ANQGSEA. V lost 6 bases, J lost 1 base, and 11 bases stayed unmatched. The CDR3 covers 15 residues. CDR3 residues: CSVKSPGQVSYEQYF. CDR3 DNA: TGCAGCGTAAAATCGCCGGGACAGGTATCCTACGAGCAGTACTTC.

This sequence joins TRBV7-2 and TRBJ1-2, with TRBD1 matching over 7 bases. The ends lost 3 bases at V and 5 bases at J; junction bases unmatched: 3. Per germline, CDR1 SGHTA and CDR2 FQGNSA. This CDR3 is built from 13 residues. This CDR3 is CASSFGGQYGYTF. In DNA form, the CDR3 reads TGTGCCAGCAGCTTCGGGGGACAGTATGGCTACACCTTC.

The chain joins TRBV7-3 to TRBJ1-1, with a tentative D call TRBD1 (6 bases). Germline CDR1 and CDR2: SGHTA and FQGTGA. The CDR3 has 13 residues. The ends were cut back, 5 bases at V and 5 bases at J, with 12 bases in the middle. The CDR3: CASSNTGKTEAFF. DNA of the CDR3: TGTGCCAGCAGCAATACAGGGAAAACTGAAGCTTTCTTT.

The J gene is TRBJ2-5, the V gene TRBV7-9; 9 positions match TRBD2. The CDR3 runs to 15 residues. Germline V CDR1 and CDR2: SEHNR, FQNEAQ (reference sequence). J gave up 10 bases and V 5 bases, and 14 bases lay outside the gene matches. CDR3 in amino acids: CASSHGISGGPNQYF. The CDR3 region has the DNA TGTGCCAGCAGCCACGGAATTAGCGGGGGCCCAAACCAGTACTTC.

V usage is TRBV29-1 and J usage is TRBJ2-3; weak D call: TRBD2 (6 bases). The length of the CDR3 is 13 residues. The V gene's germline CDR1 is SQVTM and CDR2 ANQGSEA. Deletions cut 6 bases from V and 6 bases from J, with 16 bases between. The CDR3 region has the DNA TGCAGCGTAGCCCTAGCGAGGTGGGATACGCAGTATTTT. It encodes CSVALARWDTQYF.

A few counts support this clone. This chain connects TRBV18 to TRBJ1-1; TRBD1 matches 7 bases. Per the germline V gene, CDR1 is KGHSH and CDR2 is LQKENI. CDR3 size: 15 residues. V shed 3 bases and J 3 bases; nucleotides not matched to a gene: 7. The CDR3 is CASSPRDSGYTEAFF. In nucleotides, the CDR3 is TGTGCCAGCTCACCGCGGGACAGCGGGTACACTGAAGCTTTCTTT.

On this clone: Other DNA sequences of this sample code for an identical CDR3. The chain has TRBV9 and TRBJ2-2, with D maybe TRBD1 (6 bases). V was cut by 2 bases and J by 1 base, with 6 bases left in between. Germline-derived CDR1 and CDR2 are SGDLS and YYNGEE. The CDR3 sequence is 14 residues long. CDR3 amino acids: CASSVRGNTGELFF. CDR3 nucleotides: TGTGCCAGCAGCGTCAGGGGGAACACCGGGGAGCTGTTTTTT.

V and J are TRBV4-2 and TRBJ1-1, with D tentatively TRBD1 (5 bases). The CDR3 spans 15 residues. Per the germline V gene, CDR1 is LGHNA and CDR2 is YNFKEQ. Trimming stripped 4 bases from V and 0 bases from J, with 12 bases between. The CDR3 sequence: CASSPRAGVNTEAFF. CDR3 nucleotide sequence: TGTGCCAGCAGCCCCAGGGCCGGCGTGAACACTGAAGCTTTCTTT.

This sequence joins TRBV13 and TRBJ2-5, with TRBD2 identical over 7 bases. This CDR3 has 15 amino acids. The germline V gene encodes CDR1 PRHDT and CDR2 FYEKMQ (reference sequence). The junction had 5 bases not matched to a gene; V was cut back by 2 bases and J by 2 bases. In DNA form, the CDR3 reads TGTGCCAGCAGCTTAATCCCTAGCGGTCAAGAGACCCAGTACTTC. This encodes CASSLIPSGQETQYF.

To note about this clone: A read error is possible here, since a much larger clone lies one base away. Other nucleotide sequences in the sample specify the same CDR3. The J gene is TRBJ2-3, the V gene TRBV11-2; no reliable D call. The CDR3 totals 12 residues. The V end was cut by 1 base, the J end by 1 base, with 0 bases between. The germline V gene has CDR1 SGHAT and CDR2 FQNNGV. The CDR3 protein is CASSLGTDTQYF. In DNA form, the CDR3 reads TGTGCCAGCAGCTTAGGCACAGATACGCAGTATTTT.

The chain links TRBV7-3 to TRBJ2-1, with TRBD2 identical over 9 bases. The germline V gene has CDR1 SGHTA and CDR2 FQGTGA. The V and J ends lost 6 bases and 9 bases, in that order; junction bases with no gene match: 6. This CDR3 is built from 13 residues. The CDR3 region is CASRSGTSSEQFF. CDR3 nucleotide sequence: TGTGCCAGCAGATCCGGGACTAGCTCTGAGCAGTTCTTC.

The rearrangement uses TRBV5-4 and TRBJ2-1; the D is unclear. Between the trimmed V and J ends, which lost 0 bases and 7 bases, there was a span of 8 bases. The CDR3 length is 13 residues. Germline loops: CDR1 SGHNT, CDR2 YYREEE (reference sequence). The CDR3 here is CASSLVLVNEQFF. Here the CDR3 DNA reads TGTGCCAGCAGCTTGGTTTTGGTTAATGAGCAGTTCTTC. The entire variable domain, with the rest obtained from reference TRBV5-4 and TRBJ2-1, is as follows: ETGVTQSPTHLIKTRGQQVTLRCSSQSGHNTVSWYQQALGQGPQFIFQYYREEENGRGNFPPRFSGLQFPNYSSELNVNALELDDSALYLCASSLVLVNEQFFGPGTRLTVL.

The count of this clone is one. The chain has TRBV18 and TRBJ2-7, with D uncertain. V lost 2 bases, J lost 3 bases, and 8 bases lay in between. Germline-derived CDR1 and CDR2 are KGHSH and LQKENI. The CDR3 loop spans 13 amino acids. The CDR3 spells CASSPGVGYEQYV. In DNA, the CDR3 is TGTGCCAGCTCACCAGGGGTCGGCTACGAGCAGTACGTC.

The chain has TRBV11-2 and TRBJ1-6; the D is unclear. The CDR3 extends over 13 amino acids. Trimming stripped 0 bases from V and 7 bases from J, with 4 bases between. CDR1 and CDR2 (germline): SGHAT, FQNNGV. This CDR3 reads CASSLDRNSPLHF. The CDR3 nucleotides are TGTGCCAGCAGCTTAGATCGGAATTCACCCCTCCACTTT.

A few counts support this clone. One end of the junction varies from germline; a read error may be responsible. V is TRBV2 and J is TRBJ1-6; 7 bases agree with TRBD1. The CDR3 has 12 residues. From germline, CDR1 is SNHLY and CDR2 FYNNEI. The CDR3 DNA is TGTGCCAGCAGAATGGGTACAGGGGCAAACCCCTTT. Translating gives CASRMGTGANPF.

The rearrangement uses TRBV14 and TRBJ2-1; D is possibly TRBD2 (5 bases). The V end lost 4 bases, the J end lost 9 bases, and 25 bases lay between the germline ends. The CDR3 has 17 residues. Germline CDR1 reads SGHDN; CDR2 reads FVKESK. CDR3 residues: CASSPISNVAGMREQFF. The CDR3 DNA reads as TGTGCCAGCAGCCCCATCAGTAATGTCGCCGGGATGCGTGAGCAGTTCTTC.

This clone has more than one count but fewer than ten. The genes are TRBV7-8 and TRBJ1-2; perhaps TRBD1 as D (5 bases). There are 13 residues in the CDR3. With 1 base removed from V and 8 bases from J, the gap between germline ends came to 11 bases. From germline, CDR1 is SGHVS and CDR2 FQNEAQ. In DNA, the CDR3 is TGTGCCAGCAGCTTAGGACCCGGGGGAGGCTACACCTTC. Residues: CASSLGPGGGYTF.